This T cell receptor beta chain was identified in a study of identifying expanded T cells in peripheral blood (dated by TCRdb to about 2019). As for the study more broadly: Separate aliquots of the same genomic DNA pool were sequenced to produce technical replicates, and four replicates were compared in pairs. The investigation overall reported the following: The authors expected biological variance in healthy repertoires might increase further over much longer intervals such as months to years. Both the number of clones called differentially abundant and the false-positive rate were significantly reduced by the beta-binomial model across all healthy-donor time intervals. The binomial model flagged around 1.2 differentially abundant clones between technical replicates, compared with about 16 over about two weeks and 18 to 20 over approximately four weeks. Variance in clone template counts between roughly two-week samples significantly increased with total template count across all healthy donors.

TCRbeta CDR3 regions were profiled by bias-controlled multiplex PCR amplification of genomic DNA with the immunoSEQ Assay. Regarding the original processing steps: The absolute abundance of each unique TCRbeta CDR3 region was quantified after sequences were collapsed and filtered. Differential abundance was tested with two models: a binomial (Fisher-equivalent) model and a beta-binomial model that adds time-dependent variance fitted from healthy donors. Any clone with fewer than 5 combined templates was excluded, and a clone was called differentially abundant if its Benjamini-Hochberg FDR was below 0.01. Using the form v = (b*log(k)+a)^2, the beta-binomial variance was modeled as a function of the total template count across the two samples. The source is immuneACCESS, and TCRdb retained only in-frame sequences with V and J called. Part of the clones is not carried over; for the studies checked, unresolved V genes explain less than half of this, and the remainder is unexplained. Clone size and the V and J calls come from that table; the DNA yielded D and trimming. The sample table shows about 100,000 clones, and approximately 89% are seen once. The ten largest account for about 5.9% of the sample.

No immune events such as infections were documented for the healthy donors during the collection period. Blood repertoires from healthy donors were used as a training cohort for calibrating time-dependent variance in a beta-binomial model of differential abundance of T-cell clones. The training cohort included around 10 healthy donors, of whom 3 were female and 7 were male. The donors were between roughly 29 and 70 years old, with an average age of 43 years. Obtained from a commercial supplier, whole blood was collected from each healthy donor at three time points set around 13 days apart. For immunosequencing, genomic DNA was extracted from unsorted whole blood. The germline V gene encodes CDR1 SNHLY and CDR2 FYNNEI. The CDR3 runs 13 amino acids, cysteine and phenylalanine included. Only the CDR3 portion is preserved as DNA: 39 bases, with reading frame beginning at the first base. The V and J ends are trimmed by 8 bases and 8 bases, leaving 15 bases between them.

Only one count was recorded for this clone. It has no known antigen specificity. Base qualities were left out, and no much larger clone turns up one base away. Specimen: blood. This receptor was obtained from a person aged 18-69 years in good health. The receptor chain draws on TRBV2 and TRBJ1-4; confidence is insufficient to name the D gene. The DNA is as follows: TGTGCCAGCTGTAATAAAGCCGGGGAAAAACTGTTTTTT. It is translated as CASCNKAGEKLFF. With all but the CDR3 taken from the reference TRBV2 and TRBJ1-4 genes, the full variable domain is: EPEVTQTPSHQVTQMGQEVILRCVPISNHLYFYWYRQILGQKVEFLVSFYNNEISEKSEIFDDQFSVERPDGSNFTLKIRSTKLEDSAMYFCASCNKAGEKLFFGSGTQLSVL.